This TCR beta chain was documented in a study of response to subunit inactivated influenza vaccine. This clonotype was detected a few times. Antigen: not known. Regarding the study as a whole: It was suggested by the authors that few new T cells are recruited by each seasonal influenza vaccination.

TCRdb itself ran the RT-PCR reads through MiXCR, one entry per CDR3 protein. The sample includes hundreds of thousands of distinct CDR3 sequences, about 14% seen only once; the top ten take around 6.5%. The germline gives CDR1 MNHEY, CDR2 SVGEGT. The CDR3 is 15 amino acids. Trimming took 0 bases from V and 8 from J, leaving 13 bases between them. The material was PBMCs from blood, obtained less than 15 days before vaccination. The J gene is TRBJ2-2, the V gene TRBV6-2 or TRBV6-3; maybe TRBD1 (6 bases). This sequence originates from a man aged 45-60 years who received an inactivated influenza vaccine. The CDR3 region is CASSYSDSLRGELFF. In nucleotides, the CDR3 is TGTGCCAGCAGTTACTCGGACAGTTTAAGAGGGGAGCTGTTTTTT.